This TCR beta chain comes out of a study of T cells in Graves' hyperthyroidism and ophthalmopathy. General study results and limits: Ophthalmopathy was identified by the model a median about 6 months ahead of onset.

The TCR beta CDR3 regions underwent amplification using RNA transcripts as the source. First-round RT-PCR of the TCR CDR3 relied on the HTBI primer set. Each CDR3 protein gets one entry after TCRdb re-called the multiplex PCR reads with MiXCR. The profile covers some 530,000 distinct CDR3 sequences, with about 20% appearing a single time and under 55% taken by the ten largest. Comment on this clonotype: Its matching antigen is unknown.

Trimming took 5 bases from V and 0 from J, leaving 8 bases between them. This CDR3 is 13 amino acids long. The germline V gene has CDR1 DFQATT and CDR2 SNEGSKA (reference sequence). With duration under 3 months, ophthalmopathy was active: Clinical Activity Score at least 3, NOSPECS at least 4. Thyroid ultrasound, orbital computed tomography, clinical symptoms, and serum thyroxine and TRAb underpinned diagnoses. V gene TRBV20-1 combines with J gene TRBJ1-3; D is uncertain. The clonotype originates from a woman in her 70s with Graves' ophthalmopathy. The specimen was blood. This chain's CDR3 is CSAGPGSGNTIYF. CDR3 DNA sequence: TGCAGTGCTGGTCCCGGCTCTGGAAACACCATATATTTT.